The 9 T cell receptor beta chains reported below all come from one sample, sequenced in a study of T cell changes during pregnancy in multiple sclerosis. Sequencing used immunoSEQ multiplex PCR; TCRdb keeps in-frame clones, though not all of them. Seen here are 70,000 to 95,000 clones, about 94% observed once, and the top ten hold more than 1.5%. The sample consisted of peripheral blood, taken after pregnancy. These receptors originate from a female donor in good health, enrolled as a control in a pregnancy study.

V and J are TRBV13 and TRBJ2-3; no reliable D call. V lost 5 bases to trimming and J lost 1 base, with 7 bases between them. The CDR3 runs 13 residues. Looked up from germline, CDR1 is PRHDT and CDR2 is FYEKMQ (reference sequence). CDR3: CASSPGRTDTQYF. The DNA for the CDR3 is TGTGCCAGCAGCCCCGGTCGCACAGATACGCAGTATTTT. Using reference TRBV13 and TRBJ2-3 for the parts outside the CDR3, the full variable domain is AAGVIQSPRHLIKEKRETATLKCYPIPRHDTVYWYQQGPGQDPQFLISFYEKMQSDKGSIPDRFSAQQFSDYHSELNMSSLELGDSALYFCASSPGRTDTQYFGPGTRLTVL.

This sequence joins TRBV19 and TRBJ1-2; D is possibly TRBD1 (5 bases). CDR1 is LNHDA, CDR2 SQIVND, per germline (reference sequence). The CDR3 consists of 15 residues. V lost 0 bases, J lost 4 bases, and 12 bases lay in between. The CDR3 nucleotides read TGTGCCAGTAGTATAGACAGGGTTCGGAGCTATGGCTACACCTTC. Its translation: CASSIDRVRSYGYTF.

The CDR3 loop is CASSISDRTDTQYF. The CDR3 DNA is TGTGCCAGCAGCATTTCAGATCGCACAGATACGCAGTATTTT. This chain connects TRBV28 to TRBJ2-3; D unclear. Germline V gene data show CDR1 as MDHEN and CDR2 as SYDVKM. This CDR3 is 14 amino acids long. V was trimmed by 6 bases and J by 1 base, leaving 11 bases between them.

This clone was recorded only once. The CDR3 bases are TGTGCCAGCAGAGGGAGAGATTACAATGAGCAGTTCTTC. Translation: CASRGRDYNEQFF. The rearrangement uses TRBV28 and TRBJ2-1; D is possibly TRBD2 (5 bases). V shed 6 bases and J shed 4 bases, with 10 bases lying between them. This CDR3 is built from 13 residues. Per germline, CDR1 MDHEN and CDR2 SYDVKM.

This chain links TRBV7-9 with TRBJ2-5; possible D gene TRBD2, 6 bases. Germline-derived CDR1 and CDR2 are SEHNR and FQNEAQ (reference sequence). The CDR3 extends over 13 amino acids. V lost 5 bases, J lost 5 bases, and 12 bases lay in between. CDR3 region: CASSAMGGETQYF. Written as DNA, the CDR3 is TGTGCCAGCAGCGCAATGGGGGGTGAGACCCAGTACTTC.

This clone was detected once. The chain couples TRBV19 to TRBJ1-4; perhaps TRBD1 as D (5 bases). Germline V gene lookup returns CDR1 LNHDA and CDR2 SQIVND (reference sequence). There are 16 residues in the CDR3. Trimming took 7 bases from V and 3 from J, leaving 18 bases between them. The chain's CDR3 is CASNRKLPGANEKLFF. The CDR3 coding sequence is TGTGCCAGTAACAGGAAACTCCCAGGAGCTAATGAAAAACTGTTTTTT.

This clone was observed once. V gene TRBV5-8 combines with J gene TRBJ2-7, with D hard to call. V lost 1 base, J lost 2 bases, and 13 bases lay in between. The CDR3 extends over 15 amino acids. Germline loops: CDR1 SGHTS, CDR2 YDEGEE. CDR3 DNA: TGTGCCAGCAGCTTGACACCGGGTCGCACCTACGAGCAGTACTTC. It translates to CASSLTPGRTYEQYF.

This chain connects TRBV10-3 to TRBJ2-1; the D gene is possibly TRBD1 (6 bases). Trimming stripped 6 bases from V and 4 bases from J, with 25 bases between. The germline CDR1 and CDR2 sequences are ENHRY and SYGVKD. The CDR3 is 18 amino acids. The CDR3 protein is CAISSGRPHGQIYNEQFF. Here the CDR3 DNA reads TGTGCCATCAGCAGTGGAAGGCCACATGGACAGATATACAATGAGCAGTTCTTC.

V usage is TRBV25-1 and J usage is TRBJ1-5; TRBD1 matches 9 bases. Germline V lookup: CDR1 MGHDK, CDR2 SYGVNS. This CDR3 spans 16 amino acids. The J segment lost 5 bases and the V segment lost 3 bases, leaving 8 bases of the junction unmatched. Here the CDR3 reads CASSDAGTGFHQPQHF. In DNA, the CDR3 is TGTGCCAGCAGTGACGCAGGGACAGGGTTTCATCAGCCCCAGCATTTT.